The T cell receptor beta chain described here comes from a study of T cell responses to AZD1222 COVID-19 vaccine. General study results and limits: Distributed over spike, vaccine-associated CD4 TCRs predominated at 160-218 and 743-854. A mostly white British donor set with more females was recruited, and clonal diversity was possibly underestimated. In the spike-specific TCR repertoire, nearly half reportedly target unmutated variant regions.

V lost 8 bases and J lost 6, with 10 bases in between. The CDR3 consists of 12 residues. CDR1 is SNHLY, CDR2 FYNNEI, per germline. Turning to this clone: No antigen is known for it.

The method was immunoSEQ multiplex PCR; TCRdb's version includes in-frame clones alone and lacks a portion of them. This table has roughly 92,000 clones, 85% to 90% appearing once. Doses given second, at about 4 or about 12 weeks, were pooled. This specimen consisted of peripheral blood, obtained 28 days after the second AZD1222 dose. V and J are TRBV2 and TRBJ2-2, with D possibly matching TRBD1 (6 bases). The sequence was obtained from an adult who received the AZD1222 COVID-19 vaccine. The CDR3 spells CASGGLPGELFF. The CDR3 region has the DNA TGTGCCAGCGGGGGCCTCCCCGGGGAGCTGTTTTTT.